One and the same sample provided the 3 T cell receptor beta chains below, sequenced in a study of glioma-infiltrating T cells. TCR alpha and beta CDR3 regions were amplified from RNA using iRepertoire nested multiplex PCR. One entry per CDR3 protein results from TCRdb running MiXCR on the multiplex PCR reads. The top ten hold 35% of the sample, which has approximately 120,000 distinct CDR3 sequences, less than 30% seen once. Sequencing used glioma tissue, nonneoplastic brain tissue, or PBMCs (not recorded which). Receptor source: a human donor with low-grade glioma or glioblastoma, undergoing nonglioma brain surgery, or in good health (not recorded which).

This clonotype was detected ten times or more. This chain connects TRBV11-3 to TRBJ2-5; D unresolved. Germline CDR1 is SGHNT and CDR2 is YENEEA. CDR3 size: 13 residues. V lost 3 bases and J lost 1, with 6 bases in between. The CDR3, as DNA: TGTGCCAGCAGCTTGACGATCCAAGAGACCCAGTACTTC. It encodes CASSLTIQETQYF. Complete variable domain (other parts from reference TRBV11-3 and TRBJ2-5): EAGVVQSPRYKIIEKKQPVAFWCNPISGHNTLYWYLQNLGQGPELLIRYENEEAVDDSQLPKDRFSAERLKGVDSTLKIQPAELGDSAVYLCASSLTIQETQYFGPGTRLLVL.

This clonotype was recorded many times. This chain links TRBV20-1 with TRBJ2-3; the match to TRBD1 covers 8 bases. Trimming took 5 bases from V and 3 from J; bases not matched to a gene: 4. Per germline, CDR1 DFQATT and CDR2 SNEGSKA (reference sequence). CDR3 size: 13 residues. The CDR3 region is CSAGGQDTDTQYF. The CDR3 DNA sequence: TGCAGTGCTGGGGGACAGGATACAGATACGCAGTATTTT.

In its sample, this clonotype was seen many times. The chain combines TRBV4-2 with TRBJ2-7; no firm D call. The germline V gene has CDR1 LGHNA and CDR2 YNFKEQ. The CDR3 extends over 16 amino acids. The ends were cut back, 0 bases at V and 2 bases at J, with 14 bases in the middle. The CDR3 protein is CASSQEVRIPTYEQYF. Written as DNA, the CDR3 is TGTGCCAGCAGCCAAGAGGTTCGCATTCCCACCTACGAGCAGTACTTC.